This T cell receptor (beta chain) was identified during a study of PD-1 blockade in classical Hodgkin lymphoma. The wider study: Patients were treated with nivolumab at 3 mg/kg, and this was given intravenously every 2 weeks. General study results and limits: By C4D1 there was a significant rise in CD4+ TCR diversity but not in CD8+ TCR diversity. Baseline diversity was lower in partial responders and progressors than complete responders.

Germline V gene lookup returns CDR1 SGDLS and CDR2 YYNGEE. The CDR3 has 15 amino acids. Trimming removed 4 bases from V and 2 bases from J; junction bases left unmatched: 5. Each patient's relapse followed autologous stem cell transplantation, and brentuximab vedotin exposure varied. The best responses consisted of complete response, partial response or progressive disease. Details on this clone: Its antigen remains unknown.

Using immunoSEQ multiplex PCR, the repertoire was profiled, and TCRdb retains in-frame clones only, with some absent. The table includes about 97,000 clones, around 80% detected once. The chain uses TRBV9 and TRBJ1-3; 8 bases match TRBD1. This TCR was recovered from a human donor with classical Hodgkin lymphoma. The sequenced sample was peripheral blood mononuclear cells (PBMCs), obtained at baseline. CDR3 in amino acids: CASSPMTGAGNTIYF. The CDR3 bases are TGTGCCAGCAGCCCAATGACAGGGGCTGGAAACACCATATATTTT.